The 4 T cell receptor beta chains below were found in one sample sequenced in a study of blood T cell repertoires in COVID-19. Sequenced by immunoSEQ multiplex PCR; TCRdb stores in-frame clones only, minus some. The table has 150,000 to 200,000 clones, 80% to 90% seen once. The sequenced material came from peripheral blood. The receptors come from an older woman with COVID-19, enrolled during active disease.

The chain uses TRBV10-3 and TRBJ1-2; 7 positions agree with TRBD1. Germline V gene lookup returns CDR1 ENHRY and CDR2 SYGVKD. The CDR3 has 14 residues. The V segment lost 7 bases and the J segment 2 bases; nucleotides outside the gene matches: 7. The CDR3 loop is CAITPTGTNYGYTF. CDR3 nucleotides: TGTGCCATCACTCCGACAGGGACCAACTATGGCTACACCTTC.

The chain links TRBV7-2 to TRBJ2-7; TRBD2 aligns across 9 bases. J was trimmed by 0 bases and V by 6 bases; bases with no gene match: 3. Germline CDR1 and CDR2: SGHTA and FQGNSA. The CDR3 covers 14 residues. The CDR3 DNA reads as TGTGCCAGCAGGAAGCGGGAGGCCTCCTACGAGCAGTACTTC. Translation: CASRKREASYEQYF.

The rearrangement uses TRBV9 and TRBJ1-2, with 8 nucleotides matching TRBD1. With 0 bases clipped from V and 2 bases from J, the junction kept 0 bases outside the gene matches. The CDR3 extends over 14 amino acids. Germline lookup yields CDR1 SGDLS and CDR2 YYNGEE. CDR3 nucleotide sequence: TGTGCCAGCAGCGTAGGACAGGGGAACTATGGCTACACCTTC. Translating it yields CASSVGQGNYGYTF.

The V call is TRBV4-1, the J call TRBJ1-2, with D possibly TRBD1 on 5 matching bases. This CDR3 has 14 residues. Germline CDR1 reads MGHRA; CDR2 reads YSYEKL. Deletions cut 4 bases from V and 4 bases from J, with 13 bases between. The CDR3 spells CASSPTDTSYGYTF. As DNA, the CDR3 is TGCGCCAGCAGCCCGACAGATACCTCCTATGGCTACACCTTC.